Here is one T cell receptor beta chain with its context. This sample is part of a study of shared T cell receptors in the human thymus. The protocol was immunoSEQ multiplex PCR, while the TCRdb copy is restricted to in-frame clones and leaves out a portion. The sample includes 550,000 to 800,000 clones, around 85% seen only once; the top ten take around 0.01%. The germline V gene has CDR1 SGHTA and CDR2 FQGTGA. The CDR3 loop spans 17 amino acids. Deletions cut 2 bases from V and 5 bases from J, with 20 bases between. The sample also formed part of further work on human thymus T cells. That investigation notes: Thymic resections from corrective heart surgery supplied the tissue. Apparent skewing of V and J gene usage characterized both thymic and blood repertoires. A high degree of thymic repertoire overlap among unrelated individuals was reported in related research.

This chain joins TRBV7-3 and TRBJ2-3; tentatively, D is TRBD2 (6 bases). Specimen: thymocytes. The source is a girl under three years old with a congenital heart defect. This chain's CDR3 is CASSLGDFTRVLDTQYF. CDR3 bases: TGTGCCAGCAGCTTAGGGGACTTTACCCGGGTATTAGATACGCAGTATTTT.